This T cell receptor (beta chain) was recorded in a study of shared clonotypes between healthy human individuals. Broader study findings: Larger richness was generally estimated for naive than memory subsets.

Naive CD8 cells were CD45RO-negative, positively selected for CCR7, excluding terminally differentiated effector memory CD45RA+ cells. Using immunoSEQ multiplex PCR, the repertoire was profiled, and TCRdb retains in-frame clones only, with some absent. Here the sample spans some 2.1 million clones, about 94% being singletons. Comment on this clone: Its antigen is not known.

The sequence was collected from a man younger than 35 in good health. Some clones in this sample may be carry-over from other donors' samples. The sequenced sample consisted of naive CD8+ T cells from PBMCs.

CDR3 bases: TGTGCCAGCAGCTACCCTAGGGGAGGGCCCTTGAATGAGCAGTTCTTC. Translating it yields CASSYPRGGPLNEQFF. The J gene is TRBJ2-1, the V gene TRBV7-9; 7 nucleotides align to TRBD2. The CDR3 covers 16 residues. The V segment lost 4 bases and the J segment 7 bases; nucleotides outside the gene matches: 13. Germline V lookup: CDR1 SEHNR, CDR2 FQNEAQ (reference sequence).